A single sample gave rise to the 29 T cell receptor beta chains below, sequenced in a study of spatial heterogeneity in lung cancer. Time point specified: blood at routine non-recurrence follow-up after resection. TCRdb reanalysed the 5' RACE reads using MiXCR and keeps one entry per CDR3 protein. The sample has tens of thousands of distinct CDR3 sequences, less than 20% seen once. The starting material was PBMCs, obtained at follow-up. All receptors come from a male donor with early-stage non-small cell lung cancer.

V usage is TRBV20-1 and J usage is TRBJ2-3; 13 nucleotides match TRBD2. With V trimmed by 6 bases and J by 0 bases, 9 bases remained unmatched. Per germline, CDR1 DFQATT and CDR2 SNEGSKA (reference sequence). This CDR3 is built from 17 residues. The CDR3 DNA is TGCAGTGCCCAGACTAGCGGGGGGTCCACTAGCACAGATACGCAGTATTTT. As protein: CSAQTSGGSTSTDTQYF.

The chain has TRBV20-1 and TRBJ2-1; D uncertain. Trimming stripped 4 bases from V and 1 base from J, with 5 bases between. Germline CDR1 reads DFQATT; CDR2 reads SNEGSKA (reference sequence). This CDR3 has 12 residues. The chain's CDR3 is CSAKGSYNEQFF. In DNA, the CDR3 is TGCAGTGCTAAAGGTTCCTACAATGAGCAGTTCTTC.

The chain recombines TRBV5-4 with TRBJ2-1; no clear D. The V gene lost 0 bases and the J gene lost 9 bases, with 7 bases spanning the gap. CDR3 length: 12 residues. Germline loops: CDR1 SGHNT, CDR2 YYREEE (reference sequence). CDR3 coding DNA: TGTGCCAGCAGCTTGGAGGGCCCTGAGCAGTTCTTC. Encoded protein: CASSLEGPEQFF.

The CDR3 DNA reads TGCAGTGCCCAGGGGACTAGCGGACCCAGTTGGACAGATACGCAGTATTTT. Amino acids: CSAQGTSGPSWTDTQYF. The rearrangement links TRBV20-1 to TRBJ2-3; 11 bases map to TRBD2. Losses at the gene ends were 6 bases for V and 3 bases for J; bases not matched to a gene: 14. The length of the CDR3 is 17 residues. Germline V gene lookup returns CDR1 DFQATT and CDR2 SNEGSKA (reference sequence).

This clonotype turned up a few times. This chain links TRBV24-1 with TRBJ2-3; no definite D call. CDR3 length: 11 residues. The germline V gene encodes CDR1 KGHDR and CDR2 SFDVKD. V lost 6 bases and J 4 bases, leaving 4 bases between the germline ends. The CDR3 coding sequence is TGTGCCACCAGTAGTCCAGATACGCAGTATTTT. Its translation is CATSSPDTQYF.

V usage is TRBV20-1 and J usage is TRBJ1-1; no clear D gene. The V end lost 0 bases, the J end lost 0 bases, and 17 bases lay between the germline ends. The V gene's germline CDR1 is DFQATT and CDR2 SNEGSKA (reference sequence). This CDR3 region has 17 residues. The CDR3 DNA reads TGCAGTGCTAGAGATTGGGTCACGGAGGCTTTGAACACTGAAGCTTTCTTT. This sequence encodes CSARDWVTEALNTEAFF.

The chain has TRBV6-6 and TRBJ2-7; maybe TRBD1 (5 bases). Germline CDR1 MNHNY, CDR2 SVGAGI (reference sequence). The CDR3 loop spans 13 amino acids. Trimming pared 2 bases from V and 3 bases from J, leaving 8 bases between. The CDR3 here is CASSYADSYEQYF. DNA for the CDR3: TGTGCCAGCAGTTACGCAGACAGCTACGAGCAGTACTTC.

This clonotype appeared a few times. This sequence joins TRBV21-1 and TRBJ1-2. TRBV21-1 has pseudogene status. The CDR3 is 13 amino acids. The CDR3 region is CASSFKGKYGYTF. As DNA, the CDR3 is TGTGCCAGCAGTTTCAAGGGAAAATATGGCTACACCTTC.

This clonotype was detected only a few times. The chain's CDR3 is CSAESPNEQFF. DNA of the CDR3: TGCAGTGCTGAATCCCCCAATGAGCAGTTCTTC. The J gene is TRBJ2-1, the V gene TRBV20-1; D ambiguous. The CDR3 sequence is 11 residues long. With 5 bases removed from V and 6 bases from J, the gap between germline ends came to 8 bases. CDR1 and CDR2 from the germline V gene are DFQATT and SNEGSKA (reference sequence).

In this sample, this clonotype turned up once. V is TRBV7-9 and J is TRBJ2-7, with D possibly matching TRBD2 (5 bases). Trimming left V 5 bases short and J 6 bases short, with 17 bases between. The CDR3 sequence is 14 residues long. The germline CDR1 and CDR2 sequences are SEHNR and FQNEAQ (reference sequence). Here the CDR3 reads CASSAQLGSGEQYF. The CDR3 coding sequence is TGTGCCAGCAGCGCGCAACTAGGGTCCGGCGAGCAGTACTTC.

This clonotype was counted between two and nine times. The rearrangement joins TRBV14 to TRBJ1-2; 7 bases line up with TRBD1. Germline V lookup: CDR1 SGHDN, CDR2 FVKESK. V lost 2 bases to trimming and J lost 7 bases; unmatched junction nucleotides: 7. The CDR3 runs to 14 residues. The CDR3 here is CASSQLDRESGYTF. For the CDR3, the DNA is TGTGCCAGCAGCCAACTTGACAGGGAGAGTGGCTACACCTTC.

The chain couples TRBV19 to TRBJ1-1, with 8 bases matching TRBD1. J gave up 5 bases and V 5 bases, and 10 bases lay outside the gene matches. CDR1 LNHDA and CDR2 SQIVND come from the germline V gene (reference sequence). The CDR3 loop spans 15 amino acids. Here the CDR3 reads CASSPRTGQETEAFF. The CDR3 nucleotides read TGTGCCAGTAGTCCACGGACAGGGCAGGAAACTGAAGCTTTCTTT.

The J gene is TRBJ1-1, the V gene TRBV18; TRBD1 is a possible D gene (6 bases). The V gene lost 5 bases and the J gene lost 0 bases, with 13 bases spanning the gap. This CDR3 is built from 15 residues. Germline CDR1 reads KGHSH; CDR2 reads LQKENI. The CDR3 spells CASSGDIMLNTEAFF. As DNA, the CDR3 is TGTGCCAGCTCAGGGGACATAATGTTGAACACTGAAGCTTTCTTT.

The chain employs TRBV11-1 and TRBJ2-1; 8 nucleotides align to TRBD1. Germline loops: CDR1 SGHAT, CDR2 FQDESV (reference sequence). The CDR3 is 15 amino acids. Unmatched junction bases numbered 4, after V lost 4 bases and J lost 2 bases. DNA for the CDR3: TGTGCCAGCAGCTCCGACAGGGGACCCTACAATGAGCAGTTCTTC. Translation gives CASSSDRGPYNEQFF.

In its sample, this clonotype was seen a few times. The CDR3 nucleotides are TGCGCCAGCAGCCCGGGACTAGCGGGACACAGACCCTACGAGCAGTACTTC. Encoded protein: CASSPGLAGHRPYEQYF. The rearrangement uses TRBV5-1 and TRBJ2-7, with 13 positions matching TRBD2. Germline trimming cut 4 bases from V and 2 bases from J; bases unmatched to any gene: 9. Per the germline V gene, CDR1 is SGHRS and CDR2 is YFSETQ. This CDR3 has 17 residues.

This clonotype was detected a few times. This chain uses TRBV27 with TRBJ1-1; D is possibly TRBD1 (6 bases). Per the germline V gene, CDR1 is MNHEY and CDR2 is SMNVEV (reference sequence). Trimming removed 6 bases at V and 2 bases at J, with 16 bases between. The CDR3 extends over 15 amino acids. The CDR3 sequence: CASRMTGHYNTEAFF. DNA for the CDR3: TGTGCCAGCAGAATGACAGGTCACTACAACACTGAAGCTTTCTTT.

The chain uses TRBV7-2 and TRBJ2-1, with 9 nucleotides matching TRBD1. In germline, CDR1 is SGHTA, CDR2 FQGNSA. This CDR3 is built from 16 residues. V lost 5 bases to trimming and J lost 4 bases; unmatched junction nucleotides: 9. The CDR3 DNA follows: TGTGCCAGCAGCCCAGGGGGCGGGACAGGGTACAATGAGCAGTTCTTC. It translates to CASSPGGGTGYNEQFF.

This clonotype was detected ten times or more. The rearrangement uses TRBV4-1 and TRBJ2-1; TRBD2 matches at 8 bases. The CDR3 consists of 15 residues. Germline V CDR1 and CDR2: MGHRA, YSYEKL. J gave up 8 bases and V 3 bases, and 9 bases lay outside the gene matches. This CDR3 reads CASSQPGTSGDEQFF. The CDR3 DNA sequence: TGCGCCAGCAGCCAGCCGGGGACTAGTGGCGATGAGCAGTTCTTC.

As DNA, the CDR3 is TGCGCCAGCAGCCAAGAGGTACAGGGGGACACCGGGGAGCTGTTTTTT. Its translation: CASSQEVQGDTGELFF. This rearrangement joins TRBV4-3 to TRBJ2-2; 8 nucleotides line up with TRBD1. The CDR3 runs 16 residues. Germline assignment: CDR1 LGHNA and CDR2 YSLEER. After removal of 0 bases from V and 3 bases from J, the junction contained 3 bases not matched to a gene.

This chain uses TRBV11-2 with TRBJ2-7; D gene ambiguous. V was cut by 3 bases and J by 2 bases, with 8 bases left in between. Germline loops: CDR1 SGHAT, CDR2 FQNNGV. CDR3 length: 13 residues. CDR3 DNA sequence: TGTGCCAGCAGCTTGGCAGGAACCTACGAGCAGTACGTC. This encodes CASSLAGTYEQYV.

This clonotype was recorded many times. This chain joins TRBV7-2 and TRBJ1-1; a possible D gene is TRBD1 (5 bases). CDR1 SGHTA and CDR2 FQGNSA come from the germline V gene. The CDR3 length is 13 residues. V dropped 8 bases and J dropped 4 bases, with 14 bases sitting between them. The CDR3 DNA follows: TGTGCCAGCTCCGGGGTTGGGGGCACTGAAGCTTTCTTT. Translation gives CASSGVGGTEAFF.

In this sample, this clonotype turned up a few times. J is TRBJ1-1 and V is TRBV10-3, with 11 bases identical to TRBD1. CDR1 ENHRY and CDR2 SYGVKD come from the germline V gene. CDR3 length equals 14 residues. V was pared by 2 bases and J by 4 bases, with 0 bases of the junction left unmatched. The CDR3 DNA follows: TGTGCCATCAGTGAGGGGACAGGGGGCACTGAAGCTTTCTTT. Its protein product is CAISEGTGGTEAFF.

The sample holds many counts of this clonotype. This chain connects TRBV19 to TRBJ2-1, with 13 bases fitting TRBD2. Germline V gene sequence: CDR1 LNHDA, CDR2 SQIVND (reference sequence). There are 17 residues in the CDR3. J lost 4 bases, V lost 5 bases, and 8 bases had no gene match. This chain's CDR3 is CASSPGLAGDRYNEQFF. CDR3 DNA: TGTGCCAGTAGTCCTGGACTAGCGGGAGACCGTTACAATGAGCAGTTCTTC.

The chain combines TRBV7-6 with TRBJ1-5; no reliable D call. With 2 bases removed from V and 9 bases from J, the gap between germline ends came to 11 bases. The germline CDR1 and CDR2 sequences are SGHVS and FNYEAQ. The CDR3 is 13 residues long. CDR3 loop: CASSLNGQGPQHF. CDR3 DNA sequence: TGTGCCAGCAGCTTAAACGGCCAAGGGCCCCAGCATTTT.

This sequence joins TRBV10-1 and TRBJ1-2, with D unresolved. V was clipped by 2 bases and J by 7 bases, with 17 bases between them. Germline-derived CDR1 and CDR2 are WNHNN and SYGVQD (reference sequence). CDR3 length: 15 amino acids. The CDR3 nucleotides are TGCGCCAGCAGTGAGCGATTGGTGGCAGTTCTTGGCTACACCTTC. Amino acids: CASSERLVAVLGYTF.

This clonotype was seen only once. The chain links TRBV7-6 to TRBJ2-7, with D unclear. This CDR3 is built from 15 residues. V lost 0 bases, J lost 2 bases, and 11 bases lay in between. CDR1 is SGHVS and CDR2 is FNYEAQ in the germline V gene. The CDR3 loop reads CASSLAGGSTYEQYF. The CDR3 DNA follows: TGTGCCAGCAGCTTAGCTGGCGGATCAACCTACGAGCAGTACTTC.

J is TRBJ2-5 and V is TRBV3-1; 7 bases map to TRBD2. The CDR3 is 16 residues long. Germline values: CDR1 LGHDT, CDR2 YNNKEL (reference sequence). V was clipped by 1 base and J by 0 bases; unmatched bases: 5. The CDR3 loop reads CASSQGARGYQETQYF. CDR3 nucleotide sequence: TGTGCCAGCAGCCAAGGCGCGCGGGGGTACCAAGAGACCCAGTACTTC.

This clonotype has a handful of counts. The chain is built from TRBV23-1 and TRBJ2-3; no firm D call. TRBV23-1 is classed as an ORF, of uncertain function. V shed 2 bases and J shed 1 base, with 10 bases lying between them. The CDR3 is made up of 15 amino acids. The CDR3 spells CASSQKGTGTDTQYF. The CDR3 region has the DNA TGCGCCAGCAGTCAAAAGGGAACTGGCACAGATACGCAGTATTTT.

This clonotype was counted only a few times. The rearrangement links TRBV30 to TRBJ2-3, with 10 bases aligning to TRBD2. V lost 3 bases to trimming and J lost 2 bases; unmatched junction nucleotides: 8. Germline assignment: CDR1 GTSNPN and CDR2 SVGIG (reference sequence). This CDR3 is 16 amino acids long. CDR3 sequence reads: CAWSTGTSEDTDTQYF. The CDR3, as DNA: TGTGCCTGGAGCACCGGGACTAGCGAGGACACAGATACGCAGTATTTT.